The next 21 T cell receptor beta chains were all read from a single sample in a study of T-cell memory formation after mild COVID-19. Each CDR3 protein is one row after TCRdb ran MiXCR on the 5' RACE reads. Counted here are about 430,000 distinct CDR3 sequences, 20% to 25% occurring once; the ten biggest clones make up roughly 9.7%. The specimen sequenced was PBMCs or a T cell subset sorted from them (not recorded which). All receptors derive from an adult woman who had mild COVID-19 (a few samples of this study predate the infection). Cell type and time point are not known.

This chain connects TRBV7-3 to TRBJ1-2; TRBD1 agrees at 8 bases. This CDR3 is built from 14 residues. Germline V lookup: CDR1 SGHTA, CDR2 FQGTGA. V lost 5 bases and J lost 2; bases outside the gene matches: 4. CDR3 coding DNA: TGTGCCAGCAGCACACAGGGGGGAAACTATGGCTACACCTTC. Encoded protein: CASSTQGGNYGYTF.

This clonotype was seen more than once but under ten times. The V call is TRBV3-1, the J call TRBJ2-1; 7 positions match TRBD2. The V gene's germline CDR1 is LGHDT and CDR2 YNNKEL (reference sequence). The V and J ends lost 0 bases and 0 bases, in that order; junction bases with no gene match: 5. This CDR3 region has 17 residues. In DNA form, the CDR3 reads TGTGCCAGCAGCCAAGAAGGCGGGGGAAGCTCCTACAATGAGCAGTTCTTC. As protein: CASSQEGGGSSYNEQFF.

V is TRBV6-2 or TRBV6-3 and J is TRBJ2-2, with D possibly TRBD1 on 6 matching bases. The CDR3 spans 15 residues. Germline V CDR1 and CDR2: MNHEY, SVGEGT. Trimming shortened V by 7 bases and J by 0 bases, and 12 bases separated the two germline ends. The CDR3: CASTWGRSNTGELFF. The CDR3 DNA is TGTGCCAGCACCTGGGGGCGATCGAACACCGGGGAGCTGTTTTTT.

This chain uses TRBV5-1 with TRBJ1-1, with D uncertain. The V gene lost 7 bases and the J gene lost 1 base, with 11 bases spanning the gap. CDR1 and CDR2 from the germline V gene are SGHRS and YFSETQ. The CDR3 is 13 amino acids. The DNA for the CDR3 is TGCGCCAGCCGCTCGGAAGGGAACACTGAAGCTTTCTTT. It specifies CASRSEGNTEAFF. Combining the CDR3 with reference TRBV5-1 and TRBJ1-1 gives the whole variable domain KAGVTQTPRYLIKTRGQQVTLSCSPISGHRSVSWYQQTPGQGLQFLFEYFSETQRNKGNFPGRFSGRQFSNSRSEMNVSTLELGDSALYLCASRSEGNTEAFFGQGTRLTVV.

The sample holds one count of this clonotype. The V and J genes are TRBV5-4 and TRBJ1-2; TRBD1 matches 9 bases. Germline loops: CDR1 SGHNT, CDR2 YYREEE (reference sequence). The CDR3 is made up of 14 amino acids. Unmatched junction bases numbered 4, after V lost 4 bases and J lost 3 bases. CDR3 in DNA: TGTGCCAGCAGCGGAGACAGGGGGGACTATGGCTACACCTTC. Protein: CASSGDRGDYGYTF.

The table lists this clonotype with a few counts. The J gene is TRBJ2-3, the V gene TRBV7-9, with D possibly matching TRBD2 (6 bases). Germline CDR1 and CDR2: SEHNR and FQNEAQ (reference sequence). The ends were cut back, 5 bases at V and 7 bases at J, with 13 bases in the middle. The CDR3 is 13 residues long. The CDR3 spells CASSQAGTYTQYF. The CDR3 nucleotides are TGTGCCAGCAGCCAGGCCGGGACTTATACGCAGTATTTT.

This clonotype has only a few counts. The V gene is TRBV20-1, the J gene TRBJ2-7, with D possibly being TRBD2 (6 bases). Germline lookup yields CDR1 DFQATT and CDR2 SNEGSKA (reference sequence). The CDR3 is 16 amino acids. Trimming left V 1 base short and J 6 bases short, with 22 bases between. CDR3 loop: CSARGMAGTGEVEQYF. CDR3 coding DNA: TGCAGTGCTAGAGGCATGGCGGGCACCGGGGAGGTCGAGCAGTACTTC.

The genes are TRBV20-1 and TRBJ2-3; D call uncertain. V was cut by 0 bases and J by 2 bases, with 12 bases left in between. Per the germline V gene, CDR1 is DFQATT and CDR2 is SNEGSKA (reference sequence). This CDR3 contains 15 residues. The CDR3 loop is CSAREEGSFTDTQYF. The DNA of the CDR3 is TGCAGTGCTAGAGAGGAAGGGTCCTTCACAGATACGCAGTATTTT.

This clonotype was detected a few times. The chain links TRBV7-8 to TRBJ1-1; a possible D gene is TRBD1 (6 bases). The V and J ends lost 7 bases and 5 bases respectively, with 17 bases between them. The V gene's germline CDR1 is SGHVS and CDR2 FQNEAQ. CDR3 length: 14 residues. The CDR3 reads CASTLGGAGTEAFF. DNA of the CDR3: TGTGCCAGCACACTTGGGGGGGCAGGAACTGAAGCTTTCTTT. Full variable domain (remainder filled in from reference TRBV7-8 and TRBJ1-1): GAGVSQSPRYKVAKRGQDVALRCDPISGHVSLFWYQQALGQGPEFLTYFQNEAQLDKSGLPSDRFFAERPEGSVSTLKIQRTQQEDSAVYLCASTLGGAGTEAFFGQGTRLTVV.

CDR3 sequence: CSVPGLAGDYGFNEQFF. CDR3 nucleotide sequence: TGCAGCGTCCCTGGGCTAGCGGGAGACTACGGATTCAATGAGCAGTTCTTC. The genes are TRBV29-1 and TRBJ2-1; the match to TRBD2 covers 10 bases. J was trimmed by 6 bases and V by 6 bases; bases with no gene match: 17. Germline CDR1 reads SQVTM; CDR2 reads ANQGSEA. This CDR3 spans 17 amino acids.

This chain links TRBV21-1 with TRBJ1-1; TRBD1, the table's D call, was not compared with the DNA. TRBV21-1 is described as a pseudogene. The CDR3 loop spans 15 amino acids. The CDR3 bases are TGTGCCAATAAAACCGCCGGGAGCATGAACACTGAAGCTTTCTTT. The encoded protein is CANKTAGSMNTEAFF.

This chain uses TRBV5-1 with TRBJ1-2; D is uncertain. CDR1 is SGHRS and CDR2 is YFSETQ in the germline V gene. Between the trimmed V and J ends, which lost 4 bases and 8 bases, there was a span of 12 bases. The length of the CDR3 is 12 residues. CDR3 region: CASSPTGKGYTF. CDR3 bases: TGCGCCAGCAGCCCGACGGGAAAGGGCTACACCTTC.

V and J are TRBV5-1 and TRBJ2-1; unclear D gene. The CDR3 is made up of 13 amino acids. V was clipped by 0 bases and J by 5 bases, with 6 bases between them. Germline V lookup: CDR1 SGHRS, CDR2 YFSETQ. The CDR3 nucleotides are TGCGCCAGCAGCTTGGATCCGAACAATGAGCAGTTCTTC. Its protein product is CASSLDPNNEQFF.

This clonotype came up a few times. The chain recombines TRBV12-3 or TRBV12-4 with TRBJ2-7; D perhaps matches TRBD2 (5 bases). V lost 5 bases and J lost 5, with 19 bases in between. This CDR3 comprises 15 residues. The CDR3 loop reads CASSARWLKADEQYF. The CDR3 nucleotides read TGTGCCAGCAGTGCCCGTTGGCTGAAAGCGGACGAGCAGTACTTC.

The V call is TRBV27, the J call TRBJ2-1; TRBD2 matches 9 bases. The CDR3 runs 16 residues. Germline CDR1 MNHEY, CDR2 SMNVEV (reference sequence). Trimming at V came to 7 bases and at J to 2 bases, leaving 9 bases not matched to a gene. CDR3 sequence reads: CASTASPSGTYNEQFF. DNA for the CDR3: TGTGCCAGCACCGCGAGTCCTAGCGGGACCTACAATGAGCAGTTCTTC.

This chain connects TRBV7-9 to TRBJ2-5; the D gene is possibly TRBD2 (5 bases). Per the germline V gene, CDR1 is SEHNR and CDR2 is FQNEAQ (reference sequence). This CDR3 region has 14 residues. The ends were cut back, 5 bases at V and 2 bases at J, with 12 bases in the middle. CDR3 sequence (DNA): TGTGCCAGCAGCGCGAAGGACTTGCAAGAGACCCAGTACTTC. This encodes CASSAKDLQETQYF.

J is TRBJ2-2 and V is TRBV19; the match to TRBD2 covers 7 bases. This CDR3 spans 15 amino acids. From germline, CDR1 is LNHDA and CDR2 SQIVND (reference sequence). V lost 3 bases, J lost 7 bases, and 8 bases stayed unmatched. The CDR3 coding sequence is TGTGCCAGTAGTATCGGCCTAGCGGTTGGCGGGGAGCTGTTTTTT. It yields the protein CASSIGLAVGGELFF.

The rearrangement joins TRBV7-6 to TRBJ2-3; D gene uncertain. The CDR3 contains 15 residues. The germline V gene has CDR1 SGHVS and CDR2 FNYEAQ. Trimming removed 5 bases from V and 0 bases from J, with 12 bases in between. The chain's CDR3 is CASSPRTASTDTQYF. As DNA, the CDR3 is TGTGCCAGCAGCCCGCGGACGGCTAGCACAGATACGCAGTATTTT.

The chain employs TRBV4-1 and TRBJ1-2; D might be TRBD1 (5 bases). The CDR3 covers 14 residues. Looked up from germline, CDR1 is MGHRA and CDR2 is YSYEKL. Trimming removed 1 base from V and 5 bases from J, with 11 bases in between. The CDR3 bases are TGCGCCAGCAGCCAAGTGATGGGGGGTTATGGCTACACCTTC. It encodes CASSQVMGGYGYTF.

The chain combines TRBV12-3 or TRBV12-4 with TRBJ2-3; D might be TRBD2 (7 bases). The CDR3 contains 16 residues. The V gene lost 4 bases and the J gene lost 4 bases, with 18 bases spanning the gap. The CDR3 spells CASSYPSGKGADTQYF. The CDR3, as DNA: TGTGCCAGCAGTTATCCTAGCGGAAAGGGGGCAGATACGCAGTATTTT.

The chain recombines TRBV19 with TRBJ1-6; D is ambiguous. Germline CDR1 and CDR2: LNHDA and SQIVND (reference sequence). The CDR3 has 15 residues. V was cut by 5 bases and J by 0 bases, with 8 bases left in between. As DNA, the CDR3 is TGTGCCAGTAGTCCAGCTTTCTCCTATAATTCACCCCTCCACTTT. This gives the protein CASSPAFSYNSPLHF.